These 9 T cell receptor beta chains originate from one sample sequenced in a study of control samples from healthy donors and cancer patients. Assay used: immunoSEQ multiplex PCR; TCRdb lists only in-frame clones, some missing. Among roughly 58,000 clones listed, 87% were seen once. Sequenced input: PBMCs. The receptors were gathered from a woman aged 55-75 years with lung cancer.

The V and J genes are TRBV14 and TRBJ1-2, with D unresolved. The germline CDR1 and CDR2 sequences are SGHDN and FVKESK. The CDR3 runs to 15 residues. The V gene lost 5 bases and the J gene lost 4 bases, with 17 bases spanning the gap. This CDR3 reads CASSERPHVGYGYTF. CDR3 coding DNA: TGTGCCAGCAGCGAAAGGCCACATGTCGGCTATGGCTACACCTTC.

The V call is TRBV4-2, the J call TRBJ1-2, with TRBD1 matching 8 bases. CDR3 length: 18 residues. V was pared by 1 base and J by 3 bases, with 13 bases of the junction left unmatched. Germline V gene data show CDR1 as LGHNA and CDR2 as YNFKEQ. The CDR3, as DNA: TGTGCCAGCAGCCAAGCGGTTAGGGGACAGGCGGGTGACTATGGCTACACCTTC. This codes for CASSQAVRGQAGDYGYTF.

The rearrangement uses TRBV7-9 and TRBJ2-2; D gene uncertain. Trimming left V 1 base short and J 6 bases short, with 15 bases between. The CDR3 consists of 16 residues. Germline V gene data show CDR1 as SEHNR and CDR2 as FQNEAQ (reference sequence). CDR3 loop: CASSLGPGPRAGELFF. The CDR3, as DNA: TGTGCCAGCAGCTTAGGTCCAGGCCCCCGTGCCGGGGAGCTGTTTTTT.

DNA for the CDR3: TGTGCCAGCAGCTTAGTTCAGGGTTCCTACGAGCAGTACTTC. Its protein is CASSLVQGSYEQYF. The chain combines TRBV7-2 with TRBJ2-7; D possibly corresponds to TRBD1 (5 bases). CDR1 SGHTA and CDR2 FQGNSA come from the germline V gene. The CDR3 sequence is 14 residues long. Trimming took 1 base from V and 1 from J, leaving 8 bases between them.

This chain connects TRBV28 to TRBJ2-7; 7 bases map to TRBD2. The CDR3 extends over 17 amino acids. CDR1 is MDHEN, CDR2 SYDVKM, per germline. The junction had 22 bases not matched to a gene; V was cut back by 5 bases and J by 9 bases. The CDR3 nucleotides are TGTGCCAGCAGTCTTATTGGGGGGGGGACCACTACCTTTGGGCAGTACTTC. Its translation: CASSLIGGGTTTFGQYF.

The table lists this clone with a count of one. The chain employs TRBV19 and TRBJ1-1; D unclear. Looked up from germline, CDR1 is LNHDA and CDR2 is SQIVND (reference sequence). Trimming removed 5 bases at V and 5 bases at J, with 9 bases between. The CDR3 consists of 12 residues. The CDR3, as DNA: TGTGCCAGTAGTCCGCGGGAAACTGAAGCTTTCTTT. Its translation is CASSPRETEAFF. The whole variable domain, filled in from reference TRBV19 and TRBJ1-1, reads DGGITQSPKYLFRKEGQNVTLSCEQNLNHDAMYWYRQDPGQGLRLIYYSQIVNDFQKGDIAEGYSVSREKKESFPLTVTSAQKNPTAFYLCASSPRETEAFFGQGTRLTVV.

V gene TRBV19 combines with J gene TRBJ2-2; unclear D gene. CDR1 and CDR2 from the germline V gene are LNHDA and SQIVND (reference sequence). This CDR3 comprises 15 residues. V shed 8 bases and J shed 0 bases, with 13 bases lying between them. CDR3 sequence (DNA): TGTGCCAGTTCTCAAACCCCCGCGAACACCGGGGAGCTGTTTTTT. It is translated as CASSQTPANTGELFF.

There are a few counts of this clone. The gene calls are TRBV21-1 and TRBJ2-5; the table calls TRBD1, which could not be checked here. TRBV21-1 is tagged as a pseudogene. The CDR3 is made up of 17 amino acids. CDR3 residues: CASSKGITGEDEETQYF. CDR3 bases: TGTGCCAGCAGCAAAGGGATTACAGGGGAGGACGAAGAGACCCAGTACTTC.

The V and J genes are TRBV19 and TRBJ1-3; D is ambiguous. V lost 0 bases to trimming and J lost 0 bases, with 6 bases between them. From germline, CDR1 is LNHDA and CDR2 SQIVND (reference sequence). This CDR3 region has 15 residues. Here the CDR3 reads CASSIERNSGNTIYF. DNA of the CDR3: TGTGCCAGTAGTATAGAGCGGAACTCTGGAAACACCATATATTTT.